The 4 T cell receptor beta chains below all came from one sample that was sequenced in a study of shared clonotypes between healthy human individuals. Naive CD8 populations comprised CD45RO-negative cells positively selected for CCR7, excluding terminally differentiated effector memory CD45RA+ cells. Assay: immunoSEQ multiplex PCR; the TCRdb copy retains only in-frame clones and omits some. The sample has 2 million to 2.5 million clones; around 93% are singletons. The sequencing input was naive CD8+ T cells from PBMCs. These receptors were collected from a man younger than 35 in good health. Some clones in this sample may be carry-over from other donors' samples.

The chain combines TRBV4-1 with TRBJ1-1; possible D gene TRBD1, 5 bases. Trimming removed 0 bases from V and 10 bases from J, with 21 bases in between. The CDR3 is 16 amino acids. The germline V gene encodes CDR1 MGHRA and CDR2 YSYEKL. DNA of the CDR3: TGCGCCAGCAGCCAAGATGTATCGTGGACGCCTGGGGGAGCTTTCTTT. Its translation is CASSQDVSWTPGGAFF.

The chain recombines TRBV5-4 with TRBJ2-5; tentative D call: TRBD2 (5 bases). CDR1 and CDR2 (germline): SGHNT, YYREEE (reference sequence). The CDR3 contains 16 residues. Trimming left V 2 bases short and J 5 bases short, with 19 bases between. The CDR3 reads CASSFLVAGESETQYF. The CDR3 DNA sequence: TGTGCCAGCAGCTTTCTAGTCGCGGGCGAATCGGAGACCCAGTACTTC. The complete variable domain, with remaining parts taken from reference TRBV5-4 and TRBJ2-5, reads ETGVTQSPTHLIKTRGQQVTLRCSSQSGHNTVSWYQQALGQGPQFIFQYYREEENGRGNFPPRFSGLQFPNYSSELNVNALELDDSALYLCASSFLVAGESETQYFGPGTRLLVL.

This clone was counted between two and nine times. The gene calls are TRBV19 and TRBJ1-5, with TRBD1 matching 7 bases. The germline V gene has CDR1 LNHDA and CDR2 SQIVND (reference sequence). This CDR3 region has 16 residues. Germline trimming cut 6 bases from V and 6 bases from J; bases unmatched to any gene: 14. The CDR3 region is CASSPDRVSGVQPQHF. CDR3 nucleotides: TGTGCCAGTAGCCCCGACAGGGTAAGCGGTGTTCAGCCCCAGCATTTT.

The chain recombines TRBV15 with TRBJ2-6; D might be TRBD1 (5 bases). Trimming pared 4 bases from V and 0 bases from J, leaving 13 bases between. This CDR3 is 17 amino acids long. Germline CDR1 LNHNV, CDR2 YYDKDF (reference sequence). The DNA for the CDR3 is TGTGCCACCAGCATGGTAGGGGCTAGCTCTGGGGCCAACGTCCTGACTTTC. Translated, it gives CATSMVGASSGANVLTF. Filled out from reference TRBV15 and TRBJ2-6, the complete variable domain reads DAMVIQNPRYQVTQFGKPVTLSCSQTLNHNVMYWYQQKSSQAPKLLFHYYDKDFNNEADTPDNFQSRRPNTSFCFLDIRSPGLGDTAMYLCATSMVGASSGANVLTFGAGSRLTVL.